These T cell receptor beta chains were read from a single sample in a study of blood T cell repertoires in COVID-19. Produced via immunoSEQ multiplex PCR; TCRdb's table is partial and in-frame only. The sample includes around 300,000 clones, roughly 84% of them seen just once. Sequenced material: peripheral blood. All receptors derive from a man in his fifties or sixties with active or convalescent COVID-19. The CDR3 runs from the conserved cysteine through the conserved F or W. The D gene is left open where the match is weak. Where a row states a size, it is once, few, many or the class of an expanded clone; other rows omit it.

v_call	d_call	clone_size	j_call	cdr3_nt	cdr3_aa
TRBV28	-	few	TRBJ2-7	TGTGCCAGCAGTTCCCAGGGGTGGCGTGAGCAGTACTTC	CASSSQGWREQYF
TRBV18	-	-	TRBJ1-4	TGTGCCAGCTCATCCTCAGGGGCAACTAATGAAAAACTGTTTTTT	CASSSSGATNEKLFF
TRBV3-1/TRBV3-2	-	-	TRBJ2-1	TGTGCCAGCAGCCAGGCTAAGGGGGTTACCTCCTACAATGAGCAGTTCTTC	CASSQAKGVTSYNEQFF
TRBV2	-	-	TRBJ1-3	TGTGCCAGCAGCTCTCAGGGTCTCTCTGGAAACACCATATATTTT	CASSSQGLSGNTIYF
TRBV29-1	-	-	TRBJ2-6	TGCAGCGCCGAGGTGGGTTCTGGGGCCAACGTCCTGACTTTC	CSAEVGSGANVLTF
TRBV7-8	TRBD1	once	TRBJ2-2	TGTGCCAGCAGCTTTCGGACAGGGCGGAACACCGGGGAGCTGTTTTTT	CASSFRTGRNTGELFF
TRBV24-1	TRBD2	-	TRBJ2-3	TGTGCCACCAGTGGACGGGGGGGCGCAGGCATCACAGATACGCAGTATTTT	CATSGRGGAGITDTQYF
TRBV18	TRBD1	-	TRBJ2-7	TGTGCCAGCTCACCCGGGACAGGGGAGTACGAGCAGTACTTC	CASSPGTGEYEQYF
TRBV7-6	TRBD1	few	TRBJ2-2	TGTGCCAGCAGCCCACAGGGGGGGAACACCGGGGAGCTGTTTTTT	CASSPQGGNTGELFF
TRBV7-2	TRBD1	-	TRBJ1-6	TGTGCCAGCAGCTCTACAGGGGCTTATAATTCACCCCTCCACTTT	CASSSTGAYNSPLHF
TRBV6-2/TRBV6-3	-	-	TRBJ1-1	TGTGCCAGCAGTTCGGGTGAGGACACTGAAGCTTTCTTT	CASSSGEDTEAFF
TRBV28	-	-	TRBJ1-2	TGTGCCAGCAGGACAGGCCAAAGGGATGGCTACACCTTC	CASRTGQRDGYTF
TRBV6-5	-	-	TRBJ2-7	TGTGCCAGCAGACGCCAGAATGACTACGAGCAGTACTTC	CASRRQNDYEQYF
TRBV9	TRBD1	-	TRBJ1-1	TGTGCCAGCAGCGTAGAAAGGACAGGGATGAACACTGAAGCTTTCTTT	CASSVERTGMNTEAFF
TRBV11-3	-	-	TRBJ1-1	TGTGCCAGCAGCCAAACAGGGACGACTGAAGCTTTCTTT	CASSQTGTTEAFF
TRBV9	TRBD2	-	TRBJ2-3	TGTGCCAGCGGTCGGCTAGCGGGAGAACCAGATACGCAGTATTTT	CASGRLAGEPDTQYF
TRBV9	TRBD1	-	TRBJ1-1	TGTGCCAGCAGCCCACCGGGACAGGGATACACTGAAGCTTTCTTT	CASSPPGQGYTEAFF
TRBV7-6	-	-	TRBJ1-4	TGTGCCAGCAGCTTATCCCCAGGGGTTAATGAAAAACTGTTTTTT	CASSLSPGVNEKLFF
TRBV7-2	TRBD2	-	TRBJ2-1	TGTGCCAGCAGCTATCGACTAGCTCAGCGGGATGAGCAGTTCTTC	CASSYRLAQRDEQFF
TRBV10-1	-	-	TRBJ1-1	TGCGCCAGCAGTGAGTCATGGGAGACGAACACTGAAGCTTTCTTT	CASSESWETNTEAFF
TRBV4-1	-	-	TRBJ2-2	TGCGCCAGCAGCCAAGAAACCGCCGGGAAGCTGTTTTTT	CASSQETAGKLFF
TRBV28	TRBD1	-	TRBJ1-1	TGTGCCAGCGGCATTTATTCAGGGGGACGGACTGAAGCTTTCTTT	CASGIYSGGRTEAFF
TRBV18	TRBD2	-	TRBJ2-1	TGTGCCAGCTCTATGGGCATTGGACTAGCGGGTCAAGGGGGAAGTTACAATGAGCAGTTCTTC	CASSMGIGLAGQGGSYNEQFF
TRBV28	TRBD1	-	TRBJ2-6	TGTGCCAGCAACGACCCCCCCGGGACAGGGCATCTCTCTTTC	CASNDPPGTGHLSF
TRBV9	-	-	TRBJ1-1	TGTGCCAGCAGCGTAGGTAAGGGGATGAACACTGAAGCTTTCTTT	CASSVGKGMNTEAFF
TRBV2	-	-	TRBJ1-1	TGTGCCAGCACCCCTTCGAACACTGAAGCTTTCTTT	CASTPSNTEAFF
TRBV28	TRBD1	-	TRBJ1-6	TGTGCCAGCAGTTCCGACAGGGGGCAAATATATAATTCACCCCTCCACTTT	CASSSDRGQIYNSPLHF
TRBV30	TRBD1	few	TRBJ2-3	TGTGCCTGGAGTGTAGGGGGCGGAAAAGATACGCAGTATTTT	CAWSVGGGKDTQYF
TRBV5-1	-	-	TRBJ2-7	TGCGCCAGCAGCTTTGGGACAAACAGGGTAAGGTACGAGCAGTACTTC	CASSFGTNRVRYEQYF
TRBV7-9	TRBD2	-	TRBJ2-7	TGTGCCAGCACCCATTTGAGCGGGAGTTTCCTCTTCGAGCAGTACTTC	CASTHLSGSFLFEQYF
TRBV7-2	TRBD2	-	TRBJ2-1	TGTGCCAGCAGCTTAGCTAGCGGGGGGGTCTTTAATGAGCAGTTCTTC	CASSLASGGVFNEQFF
TRBV3-1/TRBV3-2	TRBD1	-	TRBJ1-5	TGTGCCAGCAGCCAAGATTCGACAGGGGGTCAGCCCCAGCATTTT	CASSQDSTGGQPQHF
TRBV28	TRBD1	-	TRBJ1-3	TGTGCCAGCAGTTCCAACGGACAGGGGCCCTCTGGAAACACCATATATTTT	CASSSNGQGPSGNTIYF
TRBV15	TRBD1	-	TRBJ1-1	TGTGCCACCAAGCCTCAACAGGGGCTTGCTGAAGCTTTCTTT	CATKPQQGLAEAFF
TRBV7-6	-	-	TRBJ1-4	TGTGCCAGCAGCTACGGACAGAATGAAAAACTGTTTTTT	CASSYGQNEKLFF
TRBV11-2	TRBD1	-	TRBJ1-2	TGTGCCAGCAGCCCCGGGACAGGGGTTGGCTACACCTTC	CASSPGTGVGYTF
TRBV19	TRBD2	-	TRBJ2-1	TGTGCCAGTAGTATAGATGGGTCTAGCGGGAGCGCCAACAATGAGCAGTTCTTC	CASSIDGSSGSANNEQFF
TRBV28	TRBD1	-	TRBJ2-7	TGTGCCAGCAGTTTGGGGGGACAGGGGGCAGACGAGCAGTACTTC	CASSLGGQGADEQYF
TRBV2	TRBD1	-	TRBJ2-7	TGTGCCAGCAGTGGATTGGGACAGGGGCTTCGCGACGGCTACTTC	CASSGLGQGLRDGYF
TRBV4-2	-	-	TRBJ2-7	TGTGCCAGCAGCCAAGATAACTTCTACGAGCAGTACTTC	CASSQDNFYEQYF
TRBV28	TRBD1	-	TRBJ1-1	TGTGCCAGCAGGATGACAGGGGGCAGAACTGAAGCTTTCTTT	CASRMTGGRTEAFF
TRBV27	-	-	TRBJ2-7	TGTGCCAGCAAACCCCACCGGGACAATTCCTACGAGCAGTACTTC	CASKPHRDNSYEQYF
TRBV28	-	-	TRBJ1-4	TGTGCCACCAACAGGGCAGGGACTAATGAAAAACTGTTTTTT	CATNRAGTNEKLFF
TRBV5-1	-	-	TRBJ2-2	TGCGCCAGCAGTAGGACTAACACCGGGGAGCTGTTTTTT	CASSRTNTGELFF
TRBV4-2	TRBD1	few	TRBJ2-1	TGTGCCAGCAGCCGATCCGGGACAGTCTCCTACAATGAGCAGTTCTTC	CASSRSGTVSYNEQFF
TRBV30	TRBD1	-	TRBJ2-3	TGTGCCTTGACAGGGGTTACAGATACGCAGTATTTT	CALTGVTDTQYF
TRBV6-5	-	-	TRBJ1-4	TGTGCCAGCAGCCTTACGGGAAGGGATGAAAAACTGTTTTTT	CASSLTGRDEKLFF
TRBV5-6	TRBD2	-	TRBJ2-1	TGTGCCAGCAGCTTGGGGGCGGCTAGCGGGAGGACCATAGGGTGGCGGCAGTTCTTC	CASSLGAASGRTIGWRQFF
TRBV4-1	-	few	TRBJ1-3	TGCGCCAGCAGCCAAGGGTCAAGCTTAACGTCTGGAAACACCATATATTTT	CASSQGSSLTSGNTIYF
TRBV24-1	-	-	TRBJ1-2	TGTGCCACCGCCTCGGACGGGGTTAACTATGGCTACACCTTC	CATASDGVNYGYTF
TRBV4-2	TRBD2	-	TRBJ2-5	TGTGCCAGCAGCCTTAAAGCGGGGGGCCAAGAGACCCAGTACTTC	CASSLKAGGQETQYF
TRBV7-9	-	once	TRBJ2-3	TGTGCCAGCAGCTTAGATGTTATTAGCACAGATACGCAGTATTTT	CASSLDVISTDTQYF
TRBV6-4	TRBD1	-	TRBJ1-1	TGTGCCAGCACTCCCGACAGGGATAGCACTGAAGCTTTCTTT	CASTPDRDSTEAFF
TRBV6-5	-	-	TRBJ1-1	TGTGCCAGCAGTTACTCTCGGTACACTGAAGCTTTCTTT	CASSYSRYTEAFF
TRBV5-4	TRBD2	-	TRBJ2-1	TGTGCCAGCAGCGACCCTGCGGGAGGGAATGAGCAGTTCTTC	CASSDPAGGNEQFF
TRBV2	TRBD1	-	TRBJ1-1	TGTGCCAGGGACAGGGGGTCCCCGAACACTGAAGCTTTCTTT	CARDRGSPNTEAFF
TRBV9	-	-	TRBJ1-2	TGTGCCAGCAGCGGTATCCAAAGGGGAGGATATGGCTACACCTTC	CASSGIQRGGYGYTF
TRBV7-2	TRBD1	-	TRBJ1-2	TGTGCCAGCAGCCACCGACAGGGGGAGAGCTATGGCTACACCTTC	CASSHRQGESYGYTF